Below are 12 T cell receptor beta chains sequenced from a single sample in a study of spatial heterogeneity in lung cancer. Each CDR3 protein is one row after TCRdb ran MiXCR on the 5' RACE reads. The sample consists of approximately 49,000 distinct CDR3 sequences, roughly 5.2% of them appearing once. As for time point: sample taken at primary tumor resection. This specimen consisted of PBMCs, obtained at surgery. The receptors shown here come from a male donor with early-stage non-small cell lung cancer.

At least ten counts were recorded for this clonotype. The rearrangement uses TRBV6-5 and TRBJ2-7, with 7 bases matching TRBD1. The germline V gene encodes CDR1 MNHEY and CDR2 SVGAGI. The V segment lost 2 bases and the J segment 7 bases; nucleotides outside the gene matches: 11. This CDR3 has 15 residues. The CDR3 protein is CASSYVRQGVREQYF. DNA of the CDR3: TGTGCCAGCAGTTACGTTCGACAGGGCGTGAGGGAGCAGTACTTC.

Many counts were recorded for this clonotype. V usage is TRBV5-1 and J usage is TRBJ1-1; possible D gene TRBD1, 6 bases. V lost 1 base to trimming and J lost 4 bases, with 11 bases between them. From germline, CDR1 is SGHRS and CDR2 YFSETQ. The CDR3 extends over 14 amino acids. The CDR3 is CASSLTGRGTEAFF. The CDR3 DNA reads as TGCGCCAGCAGCTTGACAGGGAGAGGCACTGAAGCTTTCTTT.

This clonotype occurred a few times. This sequence joins TRBV19 and TRBJ2-3, with D tentatively TRBD2 (5 bases). CDR3 length equals 16 residues. V lost 4 bases, J lost 1 base, and 15 bases lay in between. Germline V gene data show CDR1 as LNHDA and CDR2 as SQIVND (reference sequence). Written as DNA, the CDR3 is TGTGCCAGTAGTACCGACTACGAACTCCGCACAGATACGCAGTATTTT. The encoded protein is CASSTDYELRTDTQYF.

This clonotype was recorded many times. This sequence joins TRBV27 and TRBJ2-1; 8 nucleotides agree with TRBD2. CDR1 and CDR2 (germline): MNHEY, SMNVEV (reference sequence). This CDR3 is built from 15 residues. Unmatched junction bases numbered 18, after V lost 8 bases and J lost 12 bases. CDR3 sequence reads: CASPLRASGPGGQFF. The CDR3 nucleotides read TGTGCCAGCCCCCTTAGGGCTAGCGGGCCGGGGGGGCAGTTCTTC.

This clonotype was observed many times. The chain joins TRBV10-3 to TRBJ2-1; D ambiguous. Germline CDR1 is ENHRY and CDR2 is SYGVKD. This CDR3 spans 16 amino acids. The V end lost 2 bases, the J end lost 12 bases, and 23 bases lay between the germline ends. DNA for the CDR3: TGTGCCATCAGTGAGACCAGAGACGGATCTACAATGACGCAGTTCTTC. Its translation: CAISETRDGSTMTQFF.

In this sample, this clonotype turned up many times. The chain uses TRBV6-2 or TRBV6-3 and TRBJ2-5; TRBD2 agrees at 9 bases. Trimming at V came to 7 bases and at J to 5 bases, leaving 2 bases not matched to a gene. The CDR3 totals 12 residues. CDR1 and CDR2 (germline): MNHEY, SVGEGT. In nucleotides, the CDR3 is TGTGCCAGCACTGCGGGAGGGGAGACCCAGTACTTC. This sequence encodes CASTAGGETQYF.

This clonotype was seen many times. The chain combines TRBV4-2 with TRBJ2-7; D gene ambiguous. This CDR3 contains 13 residues. V gave up 0 bases and J gave up 5 bases, with 8 bases separating them. The germline V gene encodes CDR1 LGHNA and CDR2 YNFKEQ. The CDR3 region is CASSQEGWDEQYF. As DNA, the CDR3 is TGTGCCAGCAGCCAAGAGGGTTGGGACGAGCAGTACTTC.

This clonotype was seen many times. V and J are TRBV19 and TRBJ1-1, with a weak D call TRBD1 (5 bases). CDR3 length equals 12 residues. Germline-derived CDR1 and CDR2 are LNHDA and SQIVND (reference sequence). Trimming removed 3 bases from V and 10 bases from J, with 12 bases in between. The CDR3 DNA sequence: TGTGCCAGTAGTATTCGTCAGGGAACAGCTTTCTTT. Translated: CASSIRQGTAFF.

This clonotype was recorded a few times. The J gene is TRBJ1-1, the V gene TRBV7-8, with a possible D match to TRBD1 (6 bases). V lost 3 bases to trimming and J lost 6 bases, with 20 bases between them. The CDR3 runs to 16 residues. Germline loops: CDR1 SGHVS, CDR2 FQNEAQ. The CDR3 DNA sequence: TGTGCCAGCAGCTTCCGCTTGGGGGGCCCGGGGGCTGAAGCTTTCTTT. It specifies CASSFRLGGPGAEAFF.

There are many counts of this clonotype. This chain connects TRBV6-5 to TRBJ2-5; D is unresolved. With 6 bases removed from V and 5 bases from J, the gap between germline ends came to 13 bases. Germline CDR1 MNHEY, CDR2 SVGAGI. The CDR3 consists of 13 residues. DNA of the CDR3: TGTGCCAGCAGAGGGCTCTCTGGGGAGACCCAGTACTTC. Residues: CASRGLSGETQYF.

This clonotype was seen many times. The J gene is TRBJ1-4, the V gene TRBV20-1; D is possibly TRBD1 (5 bases). V was clipped by 6 bases and J by 7 bases, with 12 bases between them. Looked up from germline, CDR1 is DFQATT and CDR2 is SNEGSKA (reference sequence). CDR3 length: 12 residues. CDR3 in amino acids: CSAVGAGEKLFF. CDR3 sequence (DNA): TGCAGTGCGGTCGGGGCCGGTGAAAAACTGTTTTTT.

This clonotype was detected many times. V usage is TRBV11-2 and J usage is TRBJ2-2; 10 bases align to TRBD2. Trimming at V came to 8 bases and at J to 6 bases, leaving 9 bases not matched to a gene. The CDR3 sequence is 15 residues long. Germline lookup yields CDR1 SGHAT and CDR2 FQNNGV. CDR3 amino acids: CASLEREGLAGELFF. CDR3 DNA sequence: TGTGCCAGCTTAGAGCGGGAGGGCCTTGCCGGGGAGCTGTTTTTT.